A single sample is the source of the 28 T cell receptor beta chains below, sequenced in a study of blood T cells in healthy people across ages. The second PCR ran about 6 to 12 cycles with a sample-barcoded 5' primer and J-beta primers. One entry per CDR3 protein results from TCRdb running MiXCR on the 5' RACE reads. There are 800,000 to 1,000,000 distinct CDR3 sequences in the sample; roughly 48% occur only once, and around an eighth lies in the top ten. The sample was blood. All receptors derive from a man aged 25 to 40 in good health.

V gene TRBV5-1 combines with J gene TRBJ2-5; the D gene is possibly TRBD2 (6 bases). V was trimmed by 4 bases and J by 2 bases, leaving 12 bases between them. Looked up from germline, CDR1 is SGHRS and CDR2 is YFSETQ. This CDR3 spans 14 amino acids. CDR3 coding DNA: TGCGCCAGCAGCGTAACGGGGGAACAAGAGACCCAGTACTTC. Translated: CASSVTGEQETQYF.

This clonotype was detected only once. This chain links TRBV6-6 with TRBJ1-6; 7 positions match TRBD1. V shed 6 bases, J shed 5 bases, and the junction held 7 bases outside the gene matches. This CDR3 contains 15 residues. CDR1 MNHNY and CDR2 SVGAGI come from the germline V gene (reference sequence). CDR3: CASRTGSNNNSPLHF. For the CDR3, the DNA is TGTGCCAGCAGGACAGGGTCAAACAATAATTCACCCCTCCACTTT.

In DNA, the CDR3 is TGTGCCAGCAGGCCCGGCGGGGCACAAAGCAATCAGCCCCAGCATTTT. Translating it yields CASRPGGAQSNQPQHF. This chain joins TRBV6-1 and TRBJ1-5, with D possibly matching TRBD1 (5 bases). The CDR3 runs 16 residues. V dropped 6 bases and J dropped 1 base, with 16 bases sitting between them. Germline V gene lookup returns CDR1 MNHNS and CDR2 SASEGT.

Written as DNA, the CDR3 is TGTGCCAGCAGCCCGCGGGGGACAGGGAGCTCCTACGAGCAGTACTTC. It is translated as CASSPRGTGSSYEQYF. This rearrangement joins TRBV7-8 to TRBJ2-7; 9 bases line up with TRBD1. This CDR3 has 16 residues. The germline CDR1 and CDR2 sequences are SGHVS and FQNEAQ. J gave up 0 bases and V 5 bases, and 8 bases lay outside the gene matches.

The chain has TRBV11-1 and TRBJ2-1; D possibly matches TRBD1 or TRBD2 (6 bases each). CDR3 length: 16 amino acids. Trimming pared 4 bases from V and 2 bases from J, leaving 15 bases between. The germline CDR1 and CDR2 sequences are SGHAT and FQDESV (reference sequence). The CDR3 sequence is CASSSHGGKPYNEQFF. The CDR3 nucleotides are TGTGCCAGCAGCTCCCACGGGGGCAAACCCTACAATGAGCAGTTCTTC.

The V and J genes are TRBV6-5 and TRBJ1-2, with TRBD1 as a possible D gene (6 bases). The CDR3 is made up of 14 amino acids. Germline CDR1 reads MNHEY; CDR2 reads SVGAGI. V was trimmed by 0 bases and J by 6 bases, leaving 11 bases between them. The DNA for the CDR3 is TGTGCCAGCAGTTACTCGAGGACAGAAGATGGCTACACCTTC. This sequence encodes CASSYSRTEDGYTF.

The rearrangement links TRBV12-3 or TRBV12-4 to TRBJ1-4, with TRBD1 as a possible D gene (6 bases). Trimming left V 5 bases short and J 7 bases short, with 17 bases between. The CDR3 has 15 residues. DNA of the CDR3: TGTGCCAGCAGTGCCCAGGGGATCCGGGGTGAAAAACTGTTTTTT. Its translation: CASSAQGIRGEKLFF.

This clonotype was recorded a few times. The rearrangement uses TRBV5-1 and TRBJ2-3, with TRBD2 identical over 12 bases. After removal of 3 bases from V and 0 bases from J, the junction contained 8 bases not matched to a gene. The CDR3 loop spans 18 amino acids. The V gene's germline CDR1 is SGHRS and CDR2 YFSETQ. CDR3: CASSSIQTSGGSTDTQYF. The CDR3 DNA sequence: TGCGCCAGCAGCTCAATACAAACTAGCGGGGGGAGCACAGATACGCAGTATTTT. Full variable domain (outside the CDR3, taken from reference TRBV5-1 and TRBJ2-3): KAGVTQTPRYLIKTRGQQVTLSCSPISGHRSVSWYQQTPGQGLQFLFEYFSETQRNKGNFPGRFSGRQFSNSRSEMNVSTLELGDSALYLCASSSIQTSGGSTDTQYFGPGTRLTVL.

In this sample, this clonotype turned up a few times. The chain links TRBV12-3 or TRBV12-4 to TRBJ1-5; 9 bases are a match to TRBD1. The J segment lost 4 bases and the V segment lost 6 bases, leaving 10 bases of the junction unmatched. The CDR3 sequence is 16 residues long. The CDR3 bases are TGTGCCAGCAGGCTTAGCTCGGGGACAGGGAATCAGCCCCAGCATTTT. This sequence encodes CASRLSSGTGNQPQHF.

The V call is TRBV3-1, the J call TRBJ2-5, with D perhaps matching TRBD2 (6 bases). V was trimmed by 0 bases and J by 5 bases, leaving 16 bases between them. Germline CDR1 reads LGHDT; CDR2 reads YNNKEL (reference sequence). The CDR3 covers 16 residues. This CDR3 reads CASSQERLGSRETQYF. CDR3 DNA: TGTGCCAGCAGCCAAGAAAGACTAGGATCTCGGGAGACCCAGTACTTC.

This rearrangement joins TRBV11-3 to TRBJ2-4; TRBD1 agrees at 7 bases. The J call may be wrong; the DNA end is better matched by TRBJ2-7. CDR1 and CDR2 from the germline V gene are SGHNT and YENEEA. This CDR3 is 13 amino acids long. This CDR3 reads CASSLDAGGEQYF. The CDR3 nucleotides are TGTGCCAGCAGCTTAGATGCAGGGGGCGAGCAGTACTTC.

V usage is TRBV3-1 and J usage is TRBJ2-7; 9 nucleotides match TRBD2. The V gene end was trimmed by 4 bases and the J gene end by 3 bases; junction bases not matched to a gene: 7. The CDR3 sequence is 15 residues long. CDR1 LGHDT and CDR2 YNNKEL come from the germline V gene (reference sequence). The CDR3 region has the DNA TGTGCCAGCAGCCCATTAGCGGGGGAAGGCTACGAGCAGTACTTC. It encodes CASSPLAGEGYEQYF.

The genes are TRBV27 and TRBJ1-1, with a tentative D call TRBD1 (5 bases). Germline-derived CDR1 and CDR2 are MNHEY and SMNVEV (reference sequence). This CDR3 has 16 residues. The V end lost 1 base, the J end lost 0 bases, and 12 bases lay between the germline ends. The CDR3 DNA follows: TGTGCCAGCAGTTTATGGATCCCGACAGTGAACACTGAAGCTTTCTTT. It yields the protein CASSLWIPTVNTEAFF.

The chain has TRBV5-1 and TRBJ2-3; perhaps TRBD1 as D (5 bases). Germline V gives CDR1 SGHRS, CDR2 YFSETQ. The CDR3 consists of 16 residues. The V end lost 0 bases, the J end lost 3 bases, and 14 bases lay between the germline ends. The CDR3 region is CASSLVGVSWTDTQYF. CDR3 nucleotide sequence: TGCGCCAGCAGCTTGGTAGGGGTCAGTTGGACAGATACGCAGTATTTT.

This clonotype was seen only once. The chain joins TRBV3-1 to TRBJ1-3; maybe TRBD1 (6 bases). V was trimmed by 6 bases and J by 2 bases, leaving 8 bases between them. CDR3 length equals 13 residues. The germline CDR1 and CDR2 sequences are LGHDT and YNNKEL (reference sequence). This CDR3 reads CASRRGAGNTIYF. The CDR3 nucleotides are TGTGCCAGCAGGAGGGGGGCTGGAAACACCATATATTTT.

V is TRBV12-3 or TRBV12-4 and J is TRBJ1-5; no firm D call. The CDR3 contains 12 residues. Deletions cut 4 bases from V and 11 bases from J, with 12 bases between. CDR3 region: CASSSSGWAQHF. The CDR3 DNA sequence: TGTGCCAGCAGTTCGTCGGGTTGGGCCCAGCATTTT.

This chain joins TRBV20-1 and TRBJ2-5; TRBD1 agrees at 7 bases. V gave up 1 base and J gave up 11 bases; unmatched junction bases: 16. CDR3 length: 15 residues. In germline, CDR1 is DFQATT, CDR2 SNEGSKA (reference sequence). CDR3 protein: CSARGVGDSLGEQYF. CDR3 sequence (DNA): TGCAGTGCTAGAGGCGTAGGGGACAGCCTGGGAGAGCAGTACTTC.

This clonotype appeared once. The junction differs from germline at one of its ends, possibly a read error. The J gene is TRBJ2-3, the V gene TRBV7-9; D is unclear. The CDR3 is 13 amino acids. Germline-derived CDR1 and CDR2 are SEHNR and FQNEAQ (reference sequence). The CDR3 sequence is CASTQKGLDMQYF. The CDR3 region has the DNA TGTGCCAGCACCCAAAAGGGCTTAGATATGCAGTATTTT.

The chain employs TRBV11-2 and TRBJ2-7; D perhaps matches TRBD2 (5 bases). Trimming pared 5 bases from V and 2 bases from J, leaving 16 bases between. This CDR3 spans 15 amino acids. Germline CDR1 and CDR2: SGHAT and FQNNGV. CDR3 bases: TGTGCCAGCAGCGTTACCGCCGGACTGGCCTACGAGCAGTACTTC. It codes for CASSVTAGLAYEQYF.

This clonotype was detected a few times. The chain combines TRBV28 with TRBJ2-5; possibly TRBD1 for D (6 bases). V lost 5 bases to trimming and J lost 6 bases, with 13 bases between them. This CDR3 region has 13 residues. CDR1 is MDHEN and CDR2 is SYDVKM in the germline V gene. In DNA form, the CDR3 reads TGTGCCAGCAGTATAACAGGGCTTCAGACCCAGTACTTC. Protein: CASSITGLQTQYF.

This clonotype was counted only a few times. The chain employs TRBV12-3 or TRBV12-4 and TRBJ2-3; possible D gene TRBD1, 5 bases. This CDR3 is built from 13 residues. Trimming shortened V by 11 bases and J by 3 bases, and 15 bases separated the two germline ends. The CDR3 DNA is TGTGCCGCAACCACGACAGTTACAGATACGCAGTATTTT. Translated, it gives CAATTTVTDTQYF.

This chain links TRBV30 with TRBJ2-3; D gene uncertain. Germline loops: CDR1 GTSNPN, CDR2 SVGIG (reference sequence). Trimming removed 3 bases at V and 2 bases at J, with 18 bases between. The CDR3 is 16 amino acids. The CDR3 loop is CAWRSKGVPNTDTQYF. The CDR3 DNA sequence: TGTGCCTGGAGAAGTAAGGGCGTTCCAAACACAGATACGCAGTATTTT.

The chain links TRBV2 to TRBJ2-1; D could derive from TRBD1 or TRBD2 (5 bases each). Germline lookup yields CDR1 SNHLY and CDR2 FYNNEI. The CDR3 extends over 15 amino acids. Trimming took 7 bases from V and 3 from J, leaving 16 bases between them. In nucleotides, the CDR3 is TGTGCCAGCATTGCCGGGACGCTCGGCTACAATGAGCAGTTCTTC. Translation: CASIAGTLGYNEQFF.

The CDR3 DNA sequence: TGTGCCAGCAGAAATCTCCTCACAGGGGGAGTGGATGAGCAGTTCTTC. Amino acid sequence: CASRNLLTGGVDEQFF. This rearrangement joins TRBV5-4 to TRBJ2-1, with TRBD1 matching over 8 bases. V lost 5 bases, J lost 8 bases, and 15 bases stayed unmatched. CDR1 SGHNT and CDR2 YYREEE come from the germline V gene (reference sequence). CDR3 length: 16 residues.

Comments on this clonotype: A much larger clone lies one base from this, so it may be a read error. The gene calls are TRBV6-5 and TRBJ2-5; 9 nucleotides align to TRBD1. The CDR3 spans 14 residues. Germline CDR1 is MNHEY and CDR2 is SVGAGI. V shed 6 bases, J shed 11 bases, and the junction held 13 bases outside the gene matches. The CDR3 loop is CASSQGTGTYGQYF. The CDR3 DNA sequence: TGTGCCAGCAGCCAGGGGACAGGGACCTACGGGCAGTACTTC.

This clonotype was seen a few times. Here the CDR3 DNA reads TGCGCCAGCAGCCAAGATCGGTGGGGGCGGAATGAGCAGTTCTTC. It translates to CASSQDRWGRNEQFF. The rearrangement links TRBV4-3 to TRBJ2-1, with D maybe TRBD1 (6 bases). Germline assignment: CDR1 LGHNA and CDR2 YSLEER. The CDR3 is 15 amino acids. Trimming took off 0 bases at V and 7 bases at J, with 13 bases between the two ends.

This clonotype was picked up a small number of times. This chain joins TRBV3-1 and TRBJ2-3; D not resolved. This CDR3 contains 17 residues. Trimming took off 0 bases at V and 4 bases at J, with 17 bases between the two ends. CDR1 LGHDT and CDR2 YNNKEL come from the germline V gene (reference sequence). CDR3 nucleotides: TGTGCCAGCAGCCAAGATCTGCCTAGTGCTGTGCCAGATACGCAGTATTTT. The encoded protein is CASSQDLPSAVPDTQYF.

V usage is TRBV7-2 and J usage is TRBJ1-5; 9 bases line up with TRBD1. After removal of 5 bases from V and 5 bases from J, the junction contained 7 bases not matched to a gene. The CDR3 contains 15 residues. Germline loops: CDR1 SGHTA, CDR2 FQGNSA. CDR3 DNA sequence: TGTGCCAGCAGCGCATTACAGGGGGCCCATCAGCCCCAGCATTTT. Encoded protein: CASSALQGAHQPQHF.